A single sample is the source of the 15 T cell receptor beta chains below, sequenced in a study of blood T cell repertoires in COVID-19. Profiling relied on immunoSEQ multiplex PCR, and the TCRdb table lists in-frame clones only, not all of them. The sample consists of 120,000 to 150,000 clones, about 80% of them appearing once. Sequences were obtained from peripheral blood. All receptors come from a man aged 50 to 60 with acute or convalescent COVID-19.

J is TRBJ1-1 and V is TRBV7-2; D gene uncertain. Trimming shortened V by 3 bases and J by 5 bases, and 10 bases separated the two germline ends. The CDR3 is made up of 13 amino acids. Germline CDR1 reads SGHTA; CDR2 reads FQGNSA. DNA of the CDR3: TGTGCCAGCAGCTTGGAGGTCGGGACTGAAGCTTTCTTT. It encodes CASSLEVGTEAFF.

The chain combines TRBV30 with TRBJ1-4; no clear D. Germline V lookup: CDR1 GTSNPN, CDR2 SVGIG (reference sequence). This CDR3 is 15 amino acids long. Trimming took 1 base from V and 0 from J, leaving 9 bases between them. The chain's CDR3 is CAWSGGSATNEKLFF. The CDR3 nucleotides are TGTGCCTGGAGTGGCGGGAGTGCAACTAATGAAAAACTGTTTTTT.

The V and J genes are TRBV7-3 and TRBJ2-1, with 9 bases fitting TRBD1. V shed 4 bases and J 9 bases; nucleotides not matched to a gene: 10. This CDR3 is built from 15 residues. The germline V gene encodes CDR1 SGHTA and CDR2 FQGTGA. CDR3 sequence: CASSYGTGFQTEQFF. In nucleotides, the CDR3 is TGTGCCAGCAGCTACGGGACAGGGTTTCAAACTGAGCAGTTCTTC.

The V call is TRBV5-1, the J call TRBJ2-3; 8 bases are shared with TRBD2. The germline V gene has CDR1 SGHRS and CDR2 YFSETQ. The CDR3 sequence is 15 residues long. With 2 bases clipped from V and 5 bases from J, the junction kept 7 bases outside the gene matches. CDR3 nucleotides: TGCGCCAGCAGCTTACAGGGTAGCGGGGTAGATACGCAGTATTTT. Translated: CASSLQGSGVDTQYF.

The rearrangement links TRBV2 to TRBJ2-3; tentative D call: TRBD1 (6 bases). The CDR3 is 15 residues long. The ends were cut back, 6 bases at V and 0 bases at J, with 13 bases in the middle. Germline CDR1 reads SNHLY; CDR2 reads FYNNEI. The CDR3 protein is CASRAGATSTDTQYF. CDR3 sequence (DNA): TGTGCCAGCAGGGCAGGGGCTACAAGCACAGATACGCAGTATTTT.

CDR3 sequence reads: CASSEIRRQGAYSGNTIYF. CDR3 coding DNA: TGTGCCAGCAGTGAAATCCGTCGTCAGGGGGCATACTCTGGAAACACCATATATTTT. This rearrangement joins TRBV6-1 to TRBJ1-3, with 8 bases aligning to TRBD1. The germline gives CDR1 MNHNS, CDR2 SASEGT. Germline trimming cut 2 bases from V and 0 bases from J; bases unmatched to any gene: 12. The CDR3 loop spans 19 amino acids.

This chain links TRBV30 with TRBJ2-1; unclear D gene. CDR3 length: 13 residues. Germline lookup yields CDR1 GTSNPN and CDR2 SVGIG (reference sequence). V lost 5 bases and J lost 0, with 8 bases in between. CDR3 DNA: TGTGCCTGGTTCCGGAGCTCCTACAATGAGCAGTTCTTC. Translated: CAWFRSSYNEQFF.

The chain carries TRBV28 and TRBJ1-5; 8 bases line up with TRBD1. Germline V gives CDR1 MDHEN, CDR2 SYDVKM. The CDR3 totals 16 residues. The trim removed 7 bases at V and 5 bases at J, leaving 13 bases unmatched. The DNA of the CDR3 is TGTGCCAGCACTCCTATACAGGGGGATGGCTATCAGCCCCAGCATTTT. This gives the protein CASTPIQGDGYQPQHF. Drawing the rest from reference TRBV28 and TRBJ1-5, the complete variable domain is DVKVTQSSRYLVKRTGEKVFLECVQDMDHENMFWYRQDPGLGLRLIYFSYDVKMKEKGDIPEGYSVSREKKERFSLILESASTNQTSMYLCASTPIQGDGYQPQHFGDGTRLSIL.

This clone was counted between two and nine times. The chain employs TRBV2 and TRBJ1-3; D not certain. Between the trimmed V and J ends, which lost 3 bases and 5 bases, there was a span of 8 bases. Per the germline V gene, CDR1 is SNHLY and CDR2 is FYNNEI. The length of the CDR3 is 13 residues. The CDR3 sequence is CASSDPGRNTIYF. CDR3 sequence (DNA): TGTGCCAGCAGTGACCCGGGAAGAAACACCATATATTTT.

This clone was seen more than once but under ten times. The chain recombines TRBV7-8 with TRBJ2-5; 8 nucleotides match TRBD1. The J segment lost 2 bases and the V segment lost 5 bases, leaving 10 bases of the junction unmatched. Per germline, CDR1 SGHVS and CDR2 FQNEAQ. This CDR3 is 16 amino acids long. The CDR3 is CASSETGAYFQETQYF. The CDR3 DNA sequence: TGTGCCAGCAGCGAGACAGGGGCGTATTTTCAAGAGACCCAGTACTTC.

This clone was recorded a few times. The chain employs TRBV2 and TRBJ2-1; 8 bases match TRBD1. In germline, CDR1 is SNHLY, CDR2 FYNNEI. After removal of 3 bases from V and 4 bases from J, the junction contained 5 bases not matched to a gene. CDR3 size: 15 residues. The CDR3 reads CASSEQGAGYNEQFF. For the CDR3, the DNA is TGTGCCAGCAGTGAGCAGGGGGCAGGGTACAATGAGCAGTTCTTC.

This rearrangement joins TRBV19 to TRBJ2-5; unclear D gene. CDR1 LNHDA and CDR2 SQIVND come from the germline V gene (reference sequence). The V end was cut by 3 bases, the J end by 5 bases, with 13 bases between. The CDR3 spans 14 residues. The CDR3 DNA reads TGTGCCAGTAGTATTTCGGTAGCTCGGGAGACCCAGTACTTC. This encodes CASSISVARETQYF.

The count of this clone is one. The V call is TRBV19, the J call TRBJ1-4; D not resolved. V was clipped by 3 bases and J by 5 bases, with 10 bases between them. CDR3 length: 14 residues. Germline CDR1 reads LNHDA; CDR2 reads SQIVND (reference sequence). The CDR3 DNA follows: TGTGCCAGTAGTATGGCCCAGAAGAATGAAAAACTGTTTTTT. It codes for CASSMAQKNEKLFF. Using reference TRBV19 and TRBJ1-4 for the parts outside the CDR3, the full variable domain is DGGITQSPKYLFRKEGQNVTLSCEQNLNHDAMYWYRQDPGQGLRLIYYSQIVNDFQKGDIAEGYSVSREKKESFPLTVTSAQKNPTAFYLCASSMAQKNEKLFFGSGTQLSVL.

This chain uses TRBV24-1 with TRBJ2-5; 9 bases match TRBD1. The CDR3 length is 15 residues. The trim removed 7 bases at V and 2 bases at J, leaving 7 bases unmatched. CDR1 is KGHDR and CDR2 is SFDVKD in the germline V gene. The CDR3 loop reads CATSPGTGSQETQYF. CDR3 coding DNA: TGTGCCACCAGCCCCGGGACAGGGTCGCAAGAGACCCAGTACTTC.

The chain employs TRBV5-1 and TRBJ2-2, with D perhaps matching TRBD2 (5 bases). Germline loops: CDR1 SGHRS, CDR2 YFSETQ. Trimming shortened V by 3 bases and J by 3 bases, and 6 bases separated the two germline ends. The CDR3 spans 13 residues. The DNA of the CDR3 is TGCGCCAGCAGCTACGGGGACACCGGGGAGCTGTTTTTT. It encodes CASSYGDTGELFF.